In its sample, the clone carrying this T cell receptor (beta chain) was seen a few times. Its target is unknown. There were likely unrecorded immune exposures, though donors were nominally healthy when sampled. These data come from a study of cytomegalovirus exposure and HLA in healthy donors. 13 Jbeta primers and 60 Vbeta primers were used for the PCR. Clones were read by immunoSEQ multiplex PCR, and TCRdb kept only the in-frame ones, dropping some. The top ten clones hold roughly 0.79% of a sample with some 110,000 clones, just over 70% of them seen once. Study-wide findings and caveats: TCR beta sequences reportedly predicted most subjects' HLA-A and HLA-B alleles accurately. Further analysis was carried out later, and it showed several of the most significant clusters appearing linked to common viral pathogens.

CDR3 length: 14 amino acids. V lost 6 bases to trimming and J lost 4 bases, with 15 bases between them. CDR1 MNHEY and CDR2 SMNVEV come from the germline V gene (reference sequence). The source of this sequence is a boy younger than 18 in good health and CMV-seronegative. Sequencing was done on a sample of PBMCs. The chain couples TRBV27 to TRBJ1-2; D unclear. Here the CDR3 reads CASSTGGIPYGYTF. For the CDR3, the DNA is TGTGCCAGCAGCACTGGAGGGATTCCCTATGGCTACACCTTC.